What follows are 28 T cell receptor beta chains derived from one specimen sequenced in a study of blood T cells in healthy people across ages. A sample-barcoded 5' primer and a J-beta primer mix were used in a second PCR of roughly 7 to 12 cycles. Using its own MiXCR run on the 5' RACE reads, TCRdb lists one record per CDR3 protein. Found here are fewer than 1,000,000 distinct CDR3 sequences, about half of them singletons; the top ten hold over 15%. The material sequenced was blood. These TCRs come from a man older than 75 in good health.

This clonotype was detected a few times. The rearrangement joins TRBV3-1 to TRBJ1-4; D gene uncertain. The CDR3 is 12 residues long. Germline-derived CDR1 and CDR2 are LGHDT and YNNKEL (reference sequence). V was shortened by 5 bases and J by 8 bases, with 9 bases between the two germline ends. DNA of the CDR3: TGTGCCAGCAGCGAGCCGCGGGAAAAACTGTTTTTT. This gives the protein CASSEPREKLFF.

This chain joins TRBV20-1 and TRBJ1-2; TRBD1 matches at 9 bases. The germline V gene has CDR1 DFQATT and CDR2 SNEGSKA (reference sequence). The CDR3 covers 14 residues. Trimming took 2 bases from V and 5 from J; bases not matched to a gene: 6. CDR3 region: CSARTGGSGYGYTF. CDR3 bases: TGCAGTGCTAGAACAGGGGGCTCAGGATATGGCTACACCTTC.

This clonotype has at least ten counts. The rearrangement joins TRBV29-1 to TRBJ1-1, with a weak D call TRBD1 (6 bases). Germline V CDR1 and CDR2: SQVTM, ANQGSEA. The CDR3 loop spans 13 amino acids. V lost 7 bases and J lost 1, with 13 bases in between. The CDR3 sequence is CSAARTENTEAFF. CDR3 DNA: TGCAGCGCCGCTCGGACAGAGAACACTGAAGCTTTCTTT.

The chain employs TRBV10-3 and TRBJ2-7; TRBD1 or TRBD2 may be the D gene (5 bases each). With 6 bases removed from V and 3 bases from J, the gap between germline ends came to 18 bases. This CDR3 spans 15 amino acids. Looked up from germline, CDR1 is ENHRY and CDR2 is SYGVKD. The DNA of the CDR3 is TGTGCCATCAGGGGAGACGGGGCAGGGCGCTACGAGCAGTACTTC. It codes for CAIRGDGAGRYEQYF.

The chain carries TRBV12-3 or TRBV12-4 and TRBJ2-2, with TRBD1 identical over 9 bases. With V trimmed by 5 bases and J by 4 bases, 5 bases remained unmatched. CDR3 size: 15 residues. This CDR3 is CASSPETGGTGELFF. CDR3 sequence (DNA): TGTGCCAGCAGTCCCGAGACAGGGGGCACCGGGGAGCTGTTTTTT.

This clonotype was seen a handful of times. The chain is built from TRBV7-2 and TRBJ2-1; 9 bases are shared with TRBD1. The CDR3 contains 18 residues. The germline V gene encodes CDR1 SGHTA and CDR2 FQGNSA. The V gene end was trimmed by 5 bases and the J gene end by 2 bases; junction bases not matched to a gene: 13. As DNA, the CDR3 is TGTGCCAGCAGCCGAAGGCTTATTGGGACAGGGACCTACAATGAGCAGTTCTTC. Protein sequence: CASSRRLIGTGTYNEQFF. Filled out from reference TRBV7-2 and TRBJ2-1, the complete variable domain reads GAGVSQSPSNKVTEKGKDVELRCDPISGHTALYWYRQSLGQGLEFLIYFQGNSAPDKSGLPSDRFSAERTGGSVSTLTIQRTQQEDSAVYLCASSRRLIGTGTYNEQFFGPGTRLTVL.

The chain recombines TRBV28 with TRBJ1-2; perhaps TRBD1 as D (6 bases). The germline CDR1 and CDR2 sequences are MDHEN and SYDVKM. The CDR3 consists of 15 residues. Trimming took off 6 bases at V and 4 bases at J, with 18 bases between the two ends. The CDR3 nucleotides are TGTGCCAGCAGCCGTCGCCCAGGGGCGGGCTATGGCTACACCTTC. Its protein is CASSRRPGAGYGYTF.

The rearrangement links TRBV25-1 to TRBJ1-4; 7 bases fit TRBD1. The CDR3 consists of 19 residues. Per germline, CDR1 MGHDK and CDR2 SYGVNS. J was trimmed by 0 bases and V by 1 base; bases with no gene match: 11. The CDR3 DNA is TGTGCCAGCAGTGAATTCGTCCACACAGGGGCGGCAACTAATGAAAAACTGTTTTTT. Translated: CASSEFVHTGAATNEKLFF.

The chain is built from TRBV2 and TRBJ2-7; a possible D gene is TRBD2 (7 bases). Trimming pared 4 bases from V and 6 bases from J, leaving 19 bases between. The germline gives CDR1 SNHLY, CDR2 FYNNEI. The CDR3 contains 15 residues. The CDR3 DNA reads TGTGCCAGCAGTGTTGTCAGGACGGGGGGCAGCGAGCAGTACTTC. The encoded protein is CASSVVRTGGSEQYF.

In the case of this clonotype: A read error may account for a junction end that differs from germline. CDR3 region: CASSLVLAGGSYERYF. The CDR3 DNA reads as TGCGCCAGCAGCTTGGTACTAGCGGGAGGTTCCTACGAGCGGTACTTC. The gene calls are TRBV5-1 and TRBJ2-7, with 12 bases that match TRBD2. This CDR3 region has 16 residues. CDR1 SGHRS and CDR2 YFSETQ come from the germline V gene. The whole variable domain, filled in from reference TRBV5-1 and TRBJ2-7, reads KAGVTQTPRYLIKTRGQQVTLSCSPISGHRSVSWYQQTPGQGLQFLFEYFSETQRNKGNFPGRFSGRQFSNSRSEMNVSTLELGDSALYLCASSLVLAGGSYERYFGPGTRLTVT.

This clonotype was detected a few times. The rearrangement links TRBV12-3 or TRBV12-4 to TRBJ1-2; TRBD1 might be the D (6 bases). Trimming pared 5 bases from V and 2 bases from J, leaving 12 bases between. The CDR3 has 14 amino acids. The CDR3, as DNA: TGTGCCAGCAGTCCCAGGGGTTCCAACTATGGCTACACCTTC. Its protein is CASSPRGSNYGYTF.

In its sample, this clonotype was seen many times. The V call is TRBV6-1, the J call TRBJ2-1, with a weak D call TRBD2 (7 bases). The germline V gene has CDR1 MNHNS and CDR2 SASEGT. The CDR3 totals 13 residues. Trimming took off 8 bases at V and 7 bases at J, with 15 bases between the two ends. The CDR3 here is CASGWSGTNEQFF. In DNA form, the CDR3 reads TGTGCCAGCGGCTGGAGCGGGACAAATGAGCAGTTCTTC.

This clonotype was counted only a few times. The chain recombines TRBV4-1 with TRBJ2-5, with 8 bases that match TRBD1. Germline V gene sequence: CDR1 MGHRA, CDR2 YSYEKL. The CDR3 has 16 residues. V lost 1 base and J lost 0; bases outside the gene matches: 4. CDR3 sequence: CASSQAGGGYQETQYF. The DNA of the CDR3 is TGCGCCAGCAGCCAAGCAGGGGGCGGGTACCAAGAGACCCAGTACTTC.

The V call is TRBV6-1, the J call TRBJ1-6, with D possibly matching TRBD1 (5 bases). The V and J ends lost 4 bases and 5 bases respectively, with 6 bases between them. Germline V gene data show CDR1 as MNHNS and CDR2 as SASEGT. The CDR3 runs 13 residues. For the CDR3, the DNA is TGTGCCAGCAGTGGGGGGAATAATTCACCCCTCCACTTT. Protein sequence: CASSGGNNSPLHF.

This clonotype has just a few counts. The chain carries TRBV10-3 and TRBJ2-1; TRBD2 aligns across 11 bases. V lost 3 bases, J lost 3 bases, and 7 bases stayed unmatched. The germline gives CDR1 ENHRY, CDR2 SYGVKD. This CDR3 has 17 residues. CDR3 amino acids: CAISDEKLAGDYNEQFF. CDR3 bases: TGTGCCATCAGTGATGAAAAACTAGCGGGAGACTACAATGAGCAGTTCTTC.

V is TRBV28 and J is TRBJ1-1; tentatively, D is TRBD1 (5 bases). Germline CDR1 and CDR2: MDHEN and SYDVKM. This CDR3 spans 15 amino acids. V was shortened by 1 base and J by 4 bases, with 13 bases between the two germline ends. As DNA, the CDR3 is TGTGCCAGCAGTTTATTATGGGGGGAGAGCACTGAAGCTTTCTTT. This translates into CASSLLWGESTEAFF.

This chain links TRBV20-1 with TRBJ2-3, with 11 bases lining up with TRBD2. V shed 0 bases and J 8 bases; nucleotides not matched to a gene: 7. Germline V lookup: CDR1 DFQATT, CDR2 SNEGSKA (reference sequence). This CDR3 is 15 amino acids long. The CDR3 bases are TGCAGTGCTAGAGACTCTGGACTAGCGGGCTCTACGCAGTATTTT. It translates to CSARDSGLAGSTQYF.

The genes are TRBV20-1 and TRBJ2-3, with 9 bases fitting TRBD2. The V gene end was trimmed by 6 bases and the J gene end by 0 bases; junction bases not matched to a gene: 4. Germline V lookup: CDR1 DFQATT, CDR2 SNEGSKA (reference sequence). The CDR3 runs 14 residues. CDR3 residues: CSAPSGRSTDTQYF. CDR3 DNA: TGCAGTGCCCCCAGCGGGAGGAGCACAGATACGCAGTATTTT.

The chain has TRBV7-2 and TRBJ2-5; 8 nucleotides agree with TRBD1. The better agreement between TRBJ2-7 and the DNA end casts doubt on the J call. This CDR3 comprises 16 residues. Germline CDR1 SGHTA, CDR2 FQGNSA. DNA for the CDR3: TGTGCCAGCAGCTTAGTCGGGCAGGGGGCGCCCTACGAGCAGTACTTC. Protein: CASSLVGQGAPYEQYF.

Here the CDR3 reads CASSWGGAGVYNEQFF. CDR3 bases: TGCGCCAGCAGCTGGGGTGGAGCGGGCGTGTACAATGAGCAGTTCTTC. The gene calls are TRBV5-1 and TRBJ2-1, with D possibly TRBD2 on 6 matching bases. Trimming left V 3 bases short and J 4 bases short, with 17 bases between. There are 16 residues in the CDR3. Germline V gene lookup returns CDR1 SGHRS and CDR2 YFSETQ.

This clonotype was observed at least ten times. The genes are TRBV15 and TRBJ2-1; the D is unclear. From germline, CDR1 is LNHNV and CDR2 YYDKDF (reference sequence). V was shortened by 1 base and J by 13 bases, with 11 bases between the two germline ends. The CDR3 has 12 amino acids. The CDR3 protein is CATSRVYYSQFF. Here the CDR3 DNA reads TGTGCCACCAGCAGAGTTTACTACAGCCAGTTCTTC.

This clonotype was observed a few times. The CDR3: CASSLAFGQGYEQYF. The CDR3 coding sequence is TGTGCCAGCAGTTTAGCCTTTGGACAGGGTTACGAGCAGTACTTC. The chain combines TRBV27 with TRBJ2-7; 8 bases fit TRBD1. In germline, CDR1 is MNHEY, CDR2 SMNVEV (reference sequence). The trim removed 2 bases at V and 4 bases at J, leaving 7 bases unmatched. The CDR3 runs to 15 residues.

V and J are TRBV7-2 and TRBJ2-7; D not certain. V was shortened by 2 bases and J by 4 bases, with 12 bases between the two germline ends. The CDR3 is 14 residues long. The germline V gene encodes CDR1 SGHTA and CDR2 FQGNSA. CDR3 sequence: CASSLSGSIYEQYF. Written as DNA, the CDR3 is TGTGCCAGCAGCTTAAGTGGCTCTATATACGAGCAGTACTTC.

The chain links TRBV28 to TRBJ2-7, with 8 bases that match TRBD2. Germline CDR1 is MDHEN and CDR2 is SYDVKM. With 4 bases clipped from V and 0 bases from J, the junction kept 11 bases outside the gene matches. The CDR3 length is 17 residues. The CDR3: CASSSPRTSRISYEQYF. The DNA of the CDR3 is TGTGCCAGCAGTTCTCCCCGGACTAGCCGAATCTCCTACGAGCAGTACTTC.

This clonotype has more than one count but fewer than ten. This chain connects TRBV5-1 to TRBJ2-5; D gene ambiguous. There are 14 residues in the CDR3. Trimming stripped 1 base from V and 1 base from J, with 8 bases between. Germline V lookup: CDR1 SGHRS, CDR2 YFSETQ. The CDR3 nucleotides are TGCGCCAGCAGCTTGTTTCACACCCAAGAGACCCAGTACTTC. Protein sequence: CASSLFHTQETQYF.

The rearrangement links TRBV28 to TRBJ2-3; TRBD2 matches at 11 bases. V dropped 4 bases and J dropped 2; count of bases not matched to a gene: 11. Germline assignment: CDR1 MDHEN and CDR2 SYDVKM. The CDR3 length is 18 residues. Here the CDR3 DNA reads TGTGCCAGCAGTTCACCCTCACTAGCGGGAGTATTCACAGATACGCAGTATTTT. Translated, it gives CASSSPSLAGVFTDTQYF. Together with reference TRBV28 and TRBJ2-3, the CDR3 gives the full variable domain: DVKVTQSSRYLVKRTGEKVFLECVQDMDHENMFWYRQDPGLGLRLIYFSYDVKMKEKGDIPEGYSVSREKKERFSLILESASTNQTSMYLCASSSPSLAGVFTDTQYFGPGTRLTVL.

This clonotype has a handful of counts. The chain joins TRBV19 to TRBJ2-2, with D perhaps TRBD1 (5 bases). Germline assignment: CDR1 LNHDA and CDR2 SQIVND (reference sequence). The CDR3 is 14 residues long. V lost 4 bases and J lost 3, with 9 bases in between. The DNA of the CDR3 is TGTGCCAGTAGTAAGAACAGGCACACCGGGGAGCTGTTTTTT. Translating it yields CASSKNRHTGELFF.

The rearrangement joins TRBV20-1 to TRBJ1-2; D uncertain. From germline, CDR1 is DFQATT and CDR2 SNEGSKA (reference sequence). V gave up 6 bases and J gave up 5 bases, with 19 bases separating them. This CDR3 contains 14 residues. Here the CDR3 reads CSAENEQGIYGYTF. In nucleotides, the CDR3 is TGCAGTGCCGAGAATGAACAAGGGATATATGGCTACACCTTC.